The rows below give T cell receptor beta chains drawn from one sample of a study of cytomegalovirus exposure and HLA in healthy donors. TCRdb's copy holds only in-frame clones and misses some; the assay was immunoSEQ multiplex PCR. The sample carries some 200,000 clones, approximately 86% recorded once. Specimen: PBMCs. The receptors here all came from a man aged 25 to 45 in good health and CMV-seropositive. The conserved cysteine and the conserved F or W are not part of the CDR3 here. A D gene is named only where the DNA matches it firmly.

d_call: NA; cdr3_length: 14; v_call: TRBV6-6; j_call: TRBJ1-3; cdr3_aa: ASSYSMSRQGLTIY
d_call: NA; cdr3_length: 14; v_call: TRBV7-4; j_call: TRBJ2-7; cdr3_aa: ASSLVRQVKLYEQY
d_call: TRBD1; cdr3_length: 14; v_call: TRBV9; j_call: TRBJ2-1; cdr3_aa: ASSVWGQGSYNEQF
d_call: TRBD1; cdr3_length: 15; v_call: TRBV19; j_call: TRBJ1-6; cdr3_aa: ASSLRPGQGVLSPLH
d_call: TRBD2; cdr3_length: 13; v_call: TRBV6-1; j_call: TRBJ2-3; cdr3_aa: ASRGLAGPTDTQY
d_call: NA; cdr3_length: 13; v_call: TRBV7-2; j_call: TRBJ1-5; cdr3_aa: ASSFTGASNQPQH
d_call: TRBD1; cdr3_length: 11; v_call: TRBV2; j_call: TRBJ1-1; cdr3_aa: ASPGQGSTEAF
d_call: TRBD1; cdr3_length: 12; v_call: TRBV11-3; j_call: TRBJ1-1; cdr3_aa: ASRSRQGFSEAF
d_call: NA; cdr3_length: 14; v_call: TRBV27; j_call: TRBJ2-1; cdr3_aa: ASSLYRVGAYNEQF
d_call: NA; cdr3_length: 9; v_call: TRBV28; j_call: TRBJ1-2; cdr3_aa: ASSQNYGYT
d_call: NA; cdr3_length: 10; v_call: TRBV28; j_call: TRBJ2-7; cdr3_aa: ASSFSGYEQY
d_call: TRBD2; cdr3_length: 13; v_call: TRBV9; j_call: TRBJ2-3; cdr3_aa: ASSQTSGITDTQY
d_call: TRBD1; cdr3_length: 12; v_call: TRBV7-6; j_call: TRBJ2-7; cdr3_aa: ASGDRGRHYEQY
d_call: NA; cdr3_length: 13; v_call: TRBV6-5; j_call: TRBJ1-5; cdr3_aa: ASSYSRESNQPQH
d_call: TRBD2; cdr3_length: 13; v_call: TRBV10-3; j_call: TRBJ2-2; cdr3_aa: AIKGTSGEWKDLF
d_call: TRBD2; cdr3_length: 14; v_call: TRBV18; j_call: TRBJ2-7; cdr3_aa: ASSPPAASGRYEQY
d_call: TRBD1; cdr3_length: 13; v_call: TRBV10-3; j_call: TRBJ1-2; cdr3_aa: AISWTGAESHGYT
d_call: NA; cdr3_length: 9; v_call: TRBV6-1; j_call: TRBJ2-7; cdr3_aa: ASSNAGEQY
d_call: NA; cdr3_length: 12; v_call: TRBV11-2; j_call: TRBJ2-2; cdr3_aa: ASGGRLLSGELF
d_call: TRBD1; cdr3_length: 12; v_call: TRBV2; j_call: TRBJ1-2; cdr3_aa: ASSGGRTGVGYT
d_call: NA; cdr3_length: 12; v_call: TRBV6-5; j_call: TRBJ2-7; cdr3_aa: ASSPRTVQGEQY
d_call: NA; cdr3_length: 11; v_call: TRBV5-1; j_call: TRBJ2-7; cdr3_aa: ASSLSQAYEQY
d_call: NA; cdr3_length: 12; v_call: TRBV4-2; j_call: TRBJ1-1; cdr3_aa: ASSQEIGGTEAF
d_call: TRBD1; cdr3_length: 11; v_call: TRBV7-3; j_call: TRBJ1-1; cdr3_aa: ATKQGMNTEAF
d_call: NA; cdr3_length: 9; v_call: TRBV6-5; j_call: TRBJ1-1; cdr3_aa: ASRRATEAF
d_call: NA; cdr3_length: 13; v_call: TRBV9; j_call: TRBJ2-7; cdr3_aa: ASSASGTHSYEQY
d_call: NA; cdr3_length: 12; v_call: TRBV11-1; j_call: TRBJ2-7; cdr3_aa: ASSEETGPYEQY
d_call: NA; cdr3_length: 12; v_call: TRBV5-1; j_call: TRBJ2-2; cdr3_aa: ASRVWGGTGELF
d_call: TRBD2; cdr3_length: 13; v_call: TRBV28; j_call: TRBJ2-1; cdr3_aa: AVTPSGSFSDEQF
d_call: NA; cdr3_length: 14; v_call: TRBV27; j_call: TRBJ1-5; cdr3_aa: ASSPNTGTPLQPQH
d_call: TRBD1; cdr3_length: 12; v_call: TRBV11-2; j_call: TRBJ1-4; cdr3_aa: ASSLAGQYEKLF
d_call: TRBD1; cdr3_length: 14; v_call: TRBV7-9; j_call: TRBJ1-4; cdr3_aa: ASTKAVGQGIGKLF
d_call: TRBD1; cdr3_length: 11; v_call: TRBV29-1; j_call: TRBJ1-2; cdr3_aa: SVPRQGEYGYT
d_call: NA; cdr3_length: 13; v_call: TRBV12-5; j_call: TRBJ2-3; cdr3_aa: ASRWAGASTDTQY
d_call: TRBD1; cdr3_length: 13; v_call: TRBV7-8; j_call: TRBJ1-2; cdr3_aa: ASSSTGTGNYGYT
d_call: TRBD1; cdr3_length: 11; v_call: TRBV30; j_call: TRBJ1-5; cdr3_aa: AWSPGGNQPQH
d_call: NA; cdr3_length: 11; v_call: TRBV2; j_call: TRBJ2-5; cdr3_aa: ASKDRPQETQY
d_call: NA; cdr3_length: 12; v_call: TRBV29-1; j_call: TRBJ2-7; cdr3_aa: SVVPSSRPYEQY
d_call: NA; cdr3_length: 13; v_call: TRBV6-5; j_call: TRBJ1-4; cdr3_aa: ASSYSRAGQGKLF
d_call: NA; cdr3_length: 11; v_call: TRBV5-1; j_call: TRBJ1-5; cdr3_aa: ASSLDSNQPQH
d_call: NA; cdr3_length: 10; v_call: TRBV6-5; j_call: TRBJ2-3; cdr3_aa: ASSSTTDTQY
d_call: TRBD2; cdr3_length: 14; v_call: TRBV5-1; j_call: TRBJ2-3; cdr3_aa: ASSDRTSGGADTQY
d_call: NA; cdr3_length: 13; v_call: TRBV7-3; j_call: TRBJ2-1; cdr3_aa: ASSSQGTHGNEQF
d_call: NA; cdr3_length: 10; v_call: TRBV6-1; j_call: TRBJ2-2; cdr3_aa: AIRTRRGELF
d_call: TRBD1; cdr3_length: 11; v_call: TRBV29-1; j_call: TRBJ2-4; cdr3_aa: SALDRAANIQY
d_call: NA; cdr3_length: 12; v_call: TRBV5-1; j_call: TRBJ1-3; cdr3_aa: ASSLGHSGNTIY
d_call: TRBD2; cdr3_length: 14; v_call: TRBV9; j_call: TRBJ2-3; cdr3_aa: ASSVVASGGPDTQY
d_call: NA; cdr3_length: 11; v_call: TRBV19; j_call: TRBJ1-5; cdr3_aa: ASNSQGNQPQH